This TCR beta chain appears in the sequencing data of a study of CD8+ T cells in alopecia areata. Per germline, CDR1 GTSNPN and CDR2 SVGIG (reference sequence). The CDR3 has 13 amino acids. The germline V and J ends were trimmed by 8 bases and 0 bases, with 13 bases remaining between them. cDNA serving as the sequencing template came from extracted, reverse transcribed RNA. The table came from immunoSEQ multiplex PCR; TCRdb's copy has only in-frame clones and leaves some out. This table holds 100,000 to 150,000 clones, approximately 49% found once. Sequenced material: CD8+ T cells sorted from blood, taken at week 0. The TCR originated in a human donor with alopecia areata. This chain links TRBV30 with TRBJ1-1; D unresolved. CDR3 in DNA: TGTGCCGCTACGCCCGGGATGAACACTGAAGCTTTCTTT. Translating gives CAATPGMNTEAFF.